One and the same sample provided the 23 T cell receptor beta chains below, sequenced in a study of blood T cell repertoires in COVID-19. Clones were sequenced by immunoSEQ multiplex PCR, and TCRdb holds only the in-frame ones, with some missing. The table lists 120,000 or so clones, approximately 67% of them singletons. Sequencing used peripheral blood. The receptors were sampled from an older woman with acute or convalescent COVID-19.

This chain connects TRBV3-1 (or the pseudogene TRBV3-2) to TRBJ2-7; 7 bases fit TRBD1. The CDR3 extends over 14 amino acids. Germline V CDR1 and CDR2: LGHDT, YNNKEL (reference sequence). V shed 3 bases and J 7 bases; nucleotides not matched to a gene: 9. The CDR3 DNA sequence: TGTGCCAGCAGCCAGTCACAGGGGATAGGGGAGCAGTACTTC. It yields the protein CASSQSQGIGEQYF.

The chain recombines TRBV28 with TRBJ1-3; D is possibly TRBD1 (6 bases). The CDR3 loop spans 16 amino acids. Germline V gene sequence: CDR1 MDHEN, CDR2 SYDVKM. V was trimmed by 5 bases and J by 0 bases, leaving 14 bases between them. This CDR3 is CASSKLQGSSGNTIYF. The CDR3 DNA follows: TGTGCCAGCAGTAAACTACAGGGAAGCTCTGGAAACACCATATATTTT.

V and J are TRBV15 and TRBJ1-1, with D uncertain. Germline-derived CDR1 and CDR2 are LNHNV and YYDKDF (reference sequence). The CDR3 is 15 amino acids. Trimming took off 0 bases at V and 4 bases at J, with 12 bases between the two ends. CDR3 region: CATSRDRGLGTEAFF. As DNA, the CDR3 is TGTGCCACCAGCAGAGATCGGGGTCTGGGCACTGAAGCTTTCTTT. Combining the CDR3 with reference TRBV15 and TRBJ1-1 gives the whole variable domain DAMVIQNPRYQVTQFGKPVTLSCSQTLNHNVMYWYQQKSSQAPKLLFHYYDKDFNNEADTPDNFQSRRPNTSFCFLDIRSPGLGDTAMYLCATSRDRGLGTEAFFGQGTRLTVV.

As to this clone: Other DNA sequences in this sample translate to the same CDR3. V and J are TRBV5-1 and TRBJ1-2; D might be TRBD1 (6 bases). Per germline, CDR1 SGHRS and CDR2 YFSETQ. The CDR3 is 15 residues long. V was shortened by 1 base and J by 0 bases, with 10 bases between the two germline ends. The CDR3 spells CASSLSGGSNYGYTF. Here the CDR3 DNA reads TGCGCCAGCAGCTTGAGTGGGGGCTCTAACTATGGCTACACCTTC. The entire variable domain, with the rest obtained from reference TRBV5-1 and TRBJ1-2, is as follows: KAGVTQTPRYLIKTRGQQVTLSCSPISGHRSVSWYQQTPGQGLQFLFEYFSETQRNKGNFPGRFSGRQFSNSRSEMNVSTLELGDSALYLCASSLSGGSNYGYTFGSGTRLTVV.

This chain connects TRBV20-1 to TRBJ2-6; 7 positions agree with TRBD2. Germline CDR1 reads DFQATT; CDR2 reads SNEGSKA (reference sequence). This CDR3 is built from 14 residues. Losses at the gene ends were 3 bases for V and 2 bases for J; bases not matched to a gene: 1. CDR3: CSASGRAGANVLTF. Written as DNA, the CDR3 is TGCAGTGCTAGTGGGAGGGCTGGGGCCAACGTCCTGACTTTC.

This rearrangement joins TRBV6-5 to TRBJ1-6; 8 nucleotides agree with TRBD1. This CDR3 comprises 14 residues. Germline values: CDR1 MNHEY, CDR2 SVGAGI. V was clipped by 2 bases and J by 7 bases; unmatched bases: 1. The CDR3 region has the DNA TGTGCCAGCAGTTACCGGGACAGGAATTCACCCCTCCACTTT. Its protein product is CASSYRDRNSPLHF.

V is TRBV9 and J is TRBJ1-3, with D possibly being TRBD1 (5 bases). The CDR3 is 16 residues long. Germline loops: CDR1 SGDLS, CDR2 YYNGEE. Trimming took 0 bases from V and 4 from J, leaving 14 bases between them. In DNA form, the CDR3 reads TGTGCCAGCAGCGTAGGTGCAGGGCCGAGGGGAAACACCATATATTTT. Its translation is CASSVGAGPRGNTIYF.

This chain connects TRBV27 to TRBJ2-1; 9 bases agree with TRBD1. Germline V gene data show CDR1 as MNHEY and CDR2 as SMNVEV (reference sequence). After removal of 6 bases from V and 4 bases from J, the junction contained 7 bases not matched to a gene. There are 15 residues in the CDR3. The CDR3 nucleotides read TGTGCCAGCAGGTCGGACAGGGGAAATTACAATGAGCAGTTCTTC. It specifies CASRSDRGNYNEQFF.

J is TRBJ1-6 and V is TRBV5-1; 9 bases are a match to TRBD1. This CDR3 is built from 14 residues. The V gene's germline CDR1 is SGHRS and CDR2 YFSETQ. V dropped 3 bases and J dropped 10; count of bases not matched to a gene: 5. The CDR3 protein is CASSSGQGSSPLHF. In DNA, the CDR3 is TGCGCCAGCAGCTCGGGACAGGGTAGCTCACCCCTCCACTTT.

The V gene is TRBV24-1, the J gene TRBJ1-2; D is possibly TRBD1 (5 bases). V shed 4 bases and J shed 7 bases, with 18 bases lying between them. The CDR3 is 15 amino acids. From germline, CDR1 is KGHDR and CDR2 SFDVKD. Written as DNA, the CDR3 is TGTGCCACCAGTGAGCCGAACCAGGGTGCTGGTGGCTACACCTTC. Translated: CATSEPNQGAGGYTF.

The chain carries TRBV7-2 and TRBJ1-5, with TRBD1 matching over 8 bases. V shed 6 bases, J shed 6 bases, and the junction held 7 bases outside the gene matches. This CDR3 region has 14 residues. Germline CDR1 is SGHTA and CDR2 is FQGNSA. The CDR3 nucleotides are TGTGCCAGCAGGGCCGACAGGGGAGGTCAGCCCCAGCATTTT. Residues: CASRADRGGQPQHF.

A remark on this clone: Other DNA sequences in this specimen translate into the identical CDR3. The rearrangement joins TRBV5-1 to TRBJ2-7, with D maybe TRBD1 (6 bases). This CDR3 has 13 amino acids. V was clipped by 0 bases and J by 2 bases, with 6 bases between them. Germline values: CDR1 SGHRS, CDR2 YFSETQ. CDR3 protein: CASSLDRAYEQYF. The CDR3 DNA reads as TGCGCCAGCAGCTTGGACAGGGCCTACGAGCAGTACTTC.

The chain couples TRBV4-2 to TRBJ1-2; 7 bases align to TRBD1. J lost 8 bases, V lost 1 base, and 10 bases had no gene match. Germline-derived CDR1 and CDR2 are LGHNA and YNFKEQ. This CDR3 is 15 amino acids long. CDR3 DNA: TGTGCCAGCAGCCAAGTAGGGGGCACCCCGGGGGGCTACACCTTC. Protein product: CASSQVGGTPGGYTF.

This clone was counted only a few times. The chain links TRBV27 to TRBJ1-2; no clear D. Trimming pared 5 bases from V and 7 bases from J, leaving 11 bases between. CDR3 size: 12 residues. Germline CDR1 and CDR2: MNHEY and SMNVEV (reference sequence). The CDR3 protein is CASSPPAGGYTF. The CDR3 DNA reads as TGTGCCAGCAGTCCCCCCGCGGGTGGCTACACCTTC.

The chain employs TRBV5-1 and TRBJ2-7; 11 positions match TRBD1. V gave up 4 bases and J gave up 7 bases; unmatched junction bases: 10. The CDR3 spans 15 residues. Germline lookup yields CDR1 SGHRS and CDR2 YFSETQ. The CDR3 loop is CASSQTGTGGLEQYF. The DNA for the CDR3 is TGCGCCAGCAGCCAAACCGGGACAGGGGGATTGGAGCAGTACTTC.

This chain links TRBV15 with TRBJ1-1; D perhaps matches TRBD1 (5 bases). The CDR3 is 18 residues long. V was trimmed by 8 bases and J by 1 base, leaving 26 bases between them. Germline loops: CDR1 LNHNV, CDR2 YYDKDF (reference sequence). CDR3 in DNA: TGTGCCACCGCTACCCCCCCGGGGGTTGTCCCCGGGAACACTGAAGCTTTCTTT. Amino acid sequence: CATATPPGVVPGNTEAFF.

This clone turned up a few times. The genes are TRBV27 and TRBJ1-2; D gene unclear. Germline lookup yields CDR1 MNHEY and CDR2 SMNVEV (reference sequence). Trimming removed 7 bases from V and 8 bases from J, with 17 bases in between. The CDR3 loop spans 13 amino acids. The CDR3 is CASKRQDSGGYTF. The CDR3 DNA reads as TGTGCCAGCAAACGGCAGGACTCGGGGGGCTACACCTTC.

The CDR3 DNA is TGTGCCAGCAGCCACCTCAGGGGAAACACCATATATTTT. This gives the protein CASSHLRGNTIYF. The chain carries TRBV4-2 and TRBJ1-3; no reliable D call. The V end lost 3 bases, the J end lost 4 bases, and 7 bases lay between the germline ends. The CDR3 is 13 residues long. CDR1 and CDR2 from the germline V gene are LGHNA and YNFKEQ.

In its sample, this clone was seen a few times. The rearrangement links TRBV12-3 or TRBV12-4 to TRBJ2-3; D is uncertain. V shed 6 bases and J shed 7 bases, with 14 bases lying between them. This CDR3 is 13 amino acids long. The CDR3 region is CASSHPEMNTQYF. DNA for the CDR3: TGTGCCAGCAGCCATCCTGAGATGAATACGCAGTATTTT.

This chain connects TRBV4-2 to TRBJ1-1, with D possibly being TRBD1 (6 bases). The V gene's germline CDR1 is LGHNA and CDR2 YNFKEQ. V was clipped by 2 bases and J by 1 base, with 8 bases between them. The CDR3 is 14 residues long. The CDR3 loop is CASSQRQENTEAFF. CDR3 sequence (DNA): TGTGCCAGCAGCCAACGACAGGAGAACACTGAAGCTTTCTTT.

V and J are TRBV19 and TRBJ2-3, with a possible D match to TRBD1 (5 bases). With 4 bases removed from V and 4 bases from J, the gap between germline ends came to 9 bases. Germline CDR1 reads LNHDA; CDR2 reads SQIVND (reference sequence). The CDR3 extends over 13 amino acids. The CDR3 nucleotides read TGTGCCAGTAGTACCCAGGGCTCAGATACGCAGTATTTT. Protein sequence: CASSTQGSDTQYF.

The V call is TRBV24-1, the J call TRBJ2-2; D may be TRBD1 (6 bases). Trimming shortened V by 4 bases and J by 6 bases, and 14 bases separated the two germline ends. Looked up from germline, CDR1 is KGHDR and CDR2 is SFDVKD. This CDR3 is built from 15 residues. This CDR3 is CATSESGHRAGELFF. The CDR3 DNA follows: TGTGCCACCAGTGAATCGGGACATAGAGCCGGGGAGCTGTTTTTT.

This chain connects TRBV27 to TRBJ1-1; D uncertain. The CDR3 runs to 16 residues. Per the germline V gene, CDR1 is MNHEY and CDR2 is SMNVEV (reference sequence). V was trimmed by 1 base and J by 0 bases, leaving 12 bases between them. CDR3 loop: CASSLWAGRMNTEAFF. The CDR3 coding sequence is TGTGCCAGCAGTTTATGGGCAGGCCGCATGAACACTGAAGCTTTCTTT.